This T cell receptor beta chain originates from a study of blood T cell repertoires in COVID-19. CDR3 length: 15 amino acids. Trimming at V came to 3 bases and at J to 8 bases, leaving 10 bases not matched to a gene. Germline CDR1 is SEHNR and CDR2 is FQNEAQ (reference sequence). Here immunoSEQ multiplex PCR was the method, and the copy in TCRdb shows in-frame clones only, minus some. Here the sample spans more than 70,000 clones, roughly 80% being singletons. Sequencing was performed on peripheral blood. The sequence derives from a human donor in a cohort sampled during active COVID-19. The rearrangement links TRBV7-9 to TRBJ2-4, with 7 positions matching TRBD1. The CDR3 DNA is TGTGCCAGCAGCTTCCCTCGGACAGGATCGGACATTCAGTACTTC. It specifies CASSFPRTGSDIQYF.